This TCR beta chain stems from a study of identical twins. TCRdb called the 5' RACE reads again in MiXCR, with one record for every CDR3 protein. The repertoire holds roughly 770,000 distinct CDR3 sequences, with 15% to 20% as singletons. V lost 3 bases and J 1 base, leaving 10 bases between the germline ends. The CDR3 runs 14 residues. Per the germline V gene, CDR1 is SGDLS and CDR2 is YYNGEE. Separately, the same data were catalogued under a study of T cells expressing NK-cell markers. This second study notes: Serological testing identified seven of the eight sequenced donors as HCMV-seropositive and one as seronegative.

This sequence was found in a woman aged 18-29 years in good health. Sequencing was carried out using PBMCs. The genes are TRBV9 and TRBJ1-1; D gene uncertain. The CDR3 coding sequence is TGTGCCAGCAGCGATGGTTATCCGAACACTGAAGCTTTCTTT. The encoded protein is CASSDGYPNTEAFF.